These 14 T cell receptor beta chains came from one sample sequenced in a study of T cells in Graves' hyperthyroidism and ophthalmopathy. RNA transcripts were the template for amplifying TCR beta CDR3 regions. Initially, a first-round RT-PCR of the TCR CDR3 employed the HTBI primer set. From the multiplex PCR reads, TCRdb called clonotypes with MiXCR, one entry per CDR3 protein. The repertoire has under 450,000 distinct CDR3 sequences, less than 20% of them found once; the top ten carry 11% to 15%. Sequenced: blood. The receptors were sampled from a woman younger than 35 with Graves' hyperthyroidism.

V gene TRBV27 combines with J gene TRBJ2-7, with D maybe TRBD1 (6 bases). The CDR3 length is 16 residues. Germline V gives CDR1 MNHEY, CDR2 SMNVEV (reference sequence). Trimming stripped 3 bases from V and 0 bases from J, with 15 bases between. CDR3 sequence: CASSFHPGTISYEQYF. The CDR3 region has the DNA TGTGCCAGCAGTTTCCATCCGGGGACAATCTCCTACGAGCAGTACTTC.

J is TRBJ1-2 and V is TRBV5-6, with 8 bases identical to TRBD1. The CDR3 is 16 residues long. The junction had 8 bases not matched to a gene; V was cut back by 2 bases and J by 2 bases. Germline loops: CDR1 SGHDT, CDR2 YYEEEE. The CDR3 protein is CASSLAGTGFNYGYTF. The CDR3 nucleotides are TGTGCCAGCAGCTTAGCCGGGACAGGTTTCAACTATGGCTACACCTTC.

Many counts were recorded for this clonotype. The CDR3 loop is CASSFGDAYNSPLHF. CDR3 DNA sequence: TGCGCCAGCAGCTTCGGGGATGCCTATAATTCACCCCTCCACTTT. This chain links TRBV5-1 with TRBJ1-6; D uncertain. The CDR3 spans 15 residues. With 2 bases removed from V and 2 bases from J, the gap between germline ends came to 8 bases. Germline loops: CDR1 SGHRS, CDR2 YFSETQ.

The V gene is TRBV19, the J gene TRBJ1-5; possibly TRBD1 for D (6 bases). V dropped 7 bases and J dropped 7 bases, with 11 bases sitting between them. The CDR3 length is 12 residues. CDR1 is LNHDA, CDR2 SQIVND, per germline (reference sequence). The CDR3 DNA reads TGTGCCAGTATGGGACACGGGCAGCCCCAGCATTTT. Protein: CASMGHGQPQHF. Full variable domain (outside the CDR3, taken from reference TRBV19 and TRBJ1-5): DGGITQSPKYLFRKEGQNVTLSCEQNLNHDAMYWYRQDPGQGLRLIYYSQIVNDFQKGDIAEGYSVSREKKESFPLTVTSAQKNPTAFYLCASMGHGQPQHFGDGTRLSIL.

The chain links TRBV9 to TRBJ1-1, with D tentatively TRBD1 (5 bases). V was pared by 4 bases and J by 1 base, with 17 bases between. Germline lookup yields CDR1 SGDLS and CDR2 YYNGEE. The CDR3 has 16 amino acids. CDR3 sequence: CASSPPGGTGNTEAFF. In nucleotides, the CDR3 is TGTGCCAGCAGCCCCCCGGGAGGCACAGGGAACACTGAAGCTTTCTTT.

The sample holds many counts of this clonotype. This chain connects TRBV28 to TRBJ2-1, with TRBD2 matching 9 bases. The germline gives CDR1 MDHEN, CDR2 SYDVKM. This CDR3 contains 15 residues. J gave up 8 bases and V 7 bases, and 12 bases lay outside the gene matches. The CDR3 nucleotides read TGTGCCAGCAAATCGGCGGGAGGGCCTGGGGATGAGCAGTTCTTC. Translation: CASKSAGGPGDEQFF.

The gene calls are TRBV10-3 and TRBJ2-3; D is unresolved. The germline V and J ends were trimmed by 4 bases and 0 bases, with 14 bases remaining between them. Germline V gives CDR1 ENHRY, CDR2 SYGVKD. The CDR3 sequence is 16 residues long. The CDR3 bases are TGTGCCATCAGTGGACTCAGCACGTCTAGCACAGATACGCAGTATTTT. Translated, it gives CAISGLSTSSTDTQYF.

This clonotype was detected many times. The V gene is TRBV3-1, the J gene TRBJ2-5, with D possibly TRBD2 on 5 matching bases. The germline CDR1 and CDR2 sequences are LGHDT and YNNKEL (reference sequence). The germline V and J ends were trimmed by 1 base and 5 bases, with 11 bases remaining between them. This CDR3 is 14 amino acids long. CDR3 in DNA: TGTGCCAGCAGCCAAGTTACACCGGGGGAGACCCAGTACTTC. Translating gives CASSQVTPGETQYF.

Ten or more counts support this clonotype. DNA of the CDR3: TGTGCCAGCAGCCATTATAGCGGGAGTTGGTCCTACGAGCAGTACTTC. This gives the protein CASSHYSGSWSYEQYF. J is TRBJ2-7 and V is TRBV3-1; TRBD2 agrees at 9 bases. This CDR3 contains 16 residues. From germline, CDR1 is LGHDT and CDR2 YNNKEL (reference sequence). Trimming cost V 3 bases and J 1 base; bases outside gene matches: 7.

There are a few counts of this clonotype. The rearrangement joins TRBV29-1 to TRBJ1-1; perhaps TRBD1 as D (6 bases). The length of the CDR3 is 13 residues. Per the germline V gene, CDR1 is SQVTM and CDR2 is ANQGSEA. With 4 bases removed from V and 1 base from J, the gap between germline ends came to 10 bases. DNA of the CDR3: TGCAGCGTTGCGACAGGTGAGAACACTGAAGCTTTCTTT. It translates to CSVATGENTEAFF. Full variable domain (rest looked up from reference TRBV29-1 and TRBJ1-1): SAVISQKPSRDICQRGTSLTIQCQVDSQVTMMFWYRQQPGQSLTLIATANQGSEATYESGFVIDKFPISRPNLTFSTLTVSNMSPEDSSIYLCSVATGENTEAFFGQGTRLTVV.

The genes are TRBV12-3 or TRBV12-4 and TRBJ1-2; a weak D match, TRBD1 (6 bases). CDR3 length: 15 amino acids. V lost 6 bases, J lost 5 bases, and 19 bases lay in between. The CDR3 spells CASSLQTGTNYGYTF. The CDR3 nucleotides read TGTGCCAGCAGCCTACAAACCGGGACAAATTATGGCTACACCTTC.

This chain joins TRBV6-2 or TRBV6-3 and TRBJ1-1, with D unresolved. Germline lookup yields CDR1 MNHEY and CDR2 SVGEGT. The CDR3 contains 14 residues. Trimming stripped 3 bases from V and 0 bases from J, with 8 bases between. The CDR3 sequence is CASSYGLLNTEAFF. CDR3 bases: TGTGCCAGCAGTTATGGACTCTTGAACACTGAAGCTTTCTTT.

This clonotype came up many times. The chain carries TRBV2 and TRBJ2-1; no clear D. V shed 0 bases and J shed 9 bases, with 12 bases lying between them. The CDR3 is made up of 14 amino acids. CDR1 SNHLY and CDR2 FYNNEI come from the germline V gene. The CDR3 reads CASSEAWVVGEQFF. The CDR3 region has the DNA TGTGCCAGCAGTGAAGCTTGGGTGGTCGGTGAGCAGTTCTTC.

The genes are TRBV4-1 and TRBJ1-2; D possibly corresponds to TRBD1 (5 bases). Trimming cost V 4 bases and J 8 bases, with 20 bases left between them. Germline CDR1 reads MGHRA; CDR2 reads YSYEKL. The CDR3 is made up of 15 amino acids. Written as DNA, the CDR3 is TGCGCCAGCAGCCGGCACCGCTTAGGGGCTGGGGGCTACACCTTC. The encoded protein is CASSRHRLGAGGYTF.